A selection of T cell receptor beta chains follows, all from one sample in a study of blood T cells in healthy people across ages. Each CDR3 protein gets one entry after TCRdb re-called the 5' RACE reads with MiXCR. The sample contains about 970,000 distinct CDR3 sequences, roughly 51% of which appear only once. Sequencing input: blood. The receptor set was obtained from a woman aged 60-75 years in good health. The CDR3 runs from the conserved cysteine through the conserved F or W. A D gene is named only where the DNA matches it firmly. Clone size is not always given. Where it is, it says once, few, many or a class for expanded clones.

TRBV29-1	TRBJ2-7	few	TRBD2	TGCAGCGTTGGGGGGGCTAGCGGGAGGTACGAGCAGTACTTC	CSVGGASGRYEQYF
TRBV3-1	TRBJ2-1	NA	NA	TGTGCCAGCAGCCAACAGCCCGGAGCCCCTAATGAGCAGTTCTTC	CASSQQPGAPNEQFF
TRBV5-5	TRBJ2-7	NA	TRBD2	TGTGCCAGCAGCCGGGGGGGTGTTGGTTACGAGCAGTACTTC	CASSRGGVGYEQYF
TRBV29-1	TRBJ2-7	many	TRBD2	TGCAGCGTGGAAATTGGCAGCGGGATCTACGAGCAGTACTTC	CSVEIGSGIYEQYF
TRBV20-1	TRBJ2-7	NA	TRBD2	TGCAGTGCTCCTCTGGGACTAGCGGGGTCCTACGAGCAGTACTTC	CSAPLGLAGSYEQYF
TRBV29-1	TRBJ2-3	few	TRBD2	TGCAGCGTTGGAACTAGCGCGACCACAGATACGCAGTATTTT	CSVGTSATTDTQYF
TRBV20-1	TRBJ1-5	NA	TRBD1	TGCAGTGCTAAACTCCAGGGGGTTAATCAGCCCCAGCATTTT	CSAKLQGVNQPQHF
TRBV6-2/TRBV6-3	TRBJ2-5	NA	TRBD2	TGTGCCAGCAGTAATCTAGCGGGAGTAAATGAGCAGTACTTC	CASSNLAGVNEQYF
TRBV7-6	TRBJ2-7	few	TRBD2	TGTGCCAGCAGCCGTACCGGGACTAGCGGAGACGAGCAGTACTTC	CASSRTGTSGDEQYF
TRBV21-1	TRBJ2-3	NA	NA	TGTGCCAGCAGCAAAGGTCCGGGACTAGTTGAACAGCGGGTCTTGGATACGCAGTATTTT	CASSKGPGLVEQRVLDTQYF
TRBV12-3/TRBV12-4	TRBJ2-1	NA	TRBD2	TGTGCCAGCAGTGACCCGGGACTACAACAGTTCTTC	CASSDPGLQQFF
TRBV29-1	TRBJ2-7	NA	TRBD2	TGCAGCGTAGTACGGGAGGACTCCTACAATGAGCAGTACTTC	CSVVREDSYNEQYF
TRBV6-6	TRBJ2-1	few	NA	TGTGCCAGCAGTTACTATGGGGGCAATGAGCAGTTCTTC	CASSYYGGNEQFF